The present TCR beta chain was sequenced within a study of blood T cell repertoires in COVID-19. Produced via immunoSEQ multiplex PCR; TCRdb's table is partial and in-frame only. This sample has approximately 250,000 clones; about 89% occur once, and the top ten carry approximately 10%. V lost 6 bases and J 5 bases, leaving 10 bases between the germline ends. The CDR3 runs 13 residues. Germline CDR1 reads MNHEY; CDR2 reads SVGAGI. The sequencing sample was made of peripheral blood. The V call is TRBV6-5, the J call TRBJ1-4, with D unclear. The TCR sequence derives from a man aged 40-49 years with active or convalescent COVID-19. In nucleotides, the CDR3 is TGTGCCAGCAGGCGGAATTCAAATGAAAAACTGTTTTTT. It is translated as CASRRNSNEKLFF.